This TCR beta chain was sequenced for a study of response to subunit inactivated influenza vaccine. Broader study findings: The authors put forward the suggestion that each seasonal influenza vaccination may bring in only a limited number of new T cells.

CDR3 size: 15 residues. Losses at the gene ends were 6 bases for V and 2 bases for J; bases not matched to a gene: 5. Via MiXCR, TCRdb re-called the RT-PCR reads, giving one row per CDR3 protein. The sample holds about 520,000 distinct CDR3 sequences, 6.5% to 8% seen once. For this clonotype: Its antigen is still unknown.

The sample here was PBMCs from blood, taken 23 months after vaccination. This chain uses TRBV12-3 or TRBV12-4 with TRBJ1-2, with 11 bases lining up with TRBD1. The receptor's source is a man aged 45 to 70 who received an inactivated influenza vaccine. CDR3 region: CASSRGQGGNYGYTF. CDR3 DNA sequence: TGTGCCAGCAGCCGGGGACAGGGGGGCAACTATGGCTACACCTTC.